This TCR beta chain was captured by sequencing in a study of PD-1 blockade in classical Hodgkin lymphoma. Clones were read by immunoSEQ multiplex PCR, and TCRdb kept only the in-frame ones, dropping some. The sample lists about 18,000 clones; less than 90% were seen once. Study conclusions and caveats: Patients who responded completely had about the same baseline diversity as newly diagnosed patients. With CD4+ cells, TCR diversity rose significantly by C4D1, but not with CD8+ cells. The repertoire differences lack a defined cause, possibly disease activity or prior therapy.

Worth noting for this clone: Its antigen is unknown.

The CDR3 sequence is 14 residues long. The germline CDR1 and CDR2 sequences are SGDLS and YYNGEE. V gave up 4 bases and J gave up 10 bases; unmatched junction bases: 8. Time point defined: cycle 4 day 1 (C4D1), after less than seven weeks of nivolumab. All patients relapsed after autologous stem cell transplantation, and brentuximab vedotin exposure varied. Purified CD4+ T cells were obtained from thawed PBMCs through magnetic negative selection. This TCR was sampled from a human donor with classical Hodgkin lymphoma. V gene TRBV9 combines with J gene TRBJ2-1; 10 bases agree with TRBD2. This material consisted of CD4+ T cells from blood, taken before the fourth cycle of nivolumab. The CDR3 DNA sequence: TGTGCCAGCAGCCCCAGGACTAGCGGTGGGGAGCAGTTCTTC. This codes for CASSPRTSGGEQFF.